This record concerns one T cell receptor (beta chain) sequence. Its antigen is still unknown. Per-nucleotide qualities are absent, and no much larger clonotype sits a single base away. To identify antigen-specific CD4+ T cell clonotypes by their expansion, the ViraFEST assay first stimulated PBMC with viral peptide pools and then applied TCR sequencing. After less than 13 days of culture, CD4+ T cells were isolated with the EasySep CD4+ T cell isolation kit. PCR-confirmed SARS-CoV-2 infection had occurred in convalescent patients between March and December 2020, before the Alpha, Beta and Delta variants emerged in the United States. Over 1.5 million PBMC per well were cultured with about 9 ug/ml peptides in IMDM containing around 4.6% human AB serum, about 9.7 IU/ml IL-2 and gentamicin. Half of the culture medium was replaced with fresh IL-2-containing medium on days 3 and 7. Unless otherwise noted, each peptide stimulation condition was cultured in triplicate wells. Using Ficoll-Paque Plus gradient centrifugation, PBMC were separated from whole blood and then either used fresh or cryopreserved at -140C. Overlapping peptide pools spanned the spike proteins of SARS-CoV-2 and the common cold coronaviruses HCoV-NL63, HCoV-OC43 and HCoV-229E. The QIAamp micro DNA kit was used to extract genomic DNA from the cultured CD4+ T cells.

This record comes from a study of vaccination effects on CD4 cells after COVID-19 (dated by TCRdb to between 2021 and 2024). Regarding the study in general: Two doses of either the BNT162b2 or the mRNA-1273 mRNA SARS-CoV-2 vaccine were administered to participants. Pre-vaccine samples from a couple of convalescent patients were drawn 16 days and one week before the first dose, 142 and 148 days after COVID-19 diagnosis. SARS-CoV-2 spike-specific CD4+ TCR repertoires from before and after mRNA vaccination were compared in COVID-19 convalescent patients and in infection-naive vaccine recipients. The full study included 9 to 10 COVID-19 convalescent patients and a handful of SARS-CoV-2-naive healthy vaccine recipients. In the study, cultures from other donors were sequenced using the Oncomine TCR Beta short-read assay on an Illumina iSeq 100.

The library was prepared using the immunoSEQ multiplex PCR assay. TCR beta CDR3 sequencing was performed on DNA from the cultured, isolated CD4+ T cells. The original pipeline was this. Non-productive TCR sequences were removed, reads were trimmed to the CDR3 region, and CDR3s of at least 7 amino acids were retained. The MANAFEST web app was used to pick out antigen-specific clonotypes by comparing their expansion in peptide wells with that in reference cultures. To count as positive, a clone had to show expansion at FDR<0.05 compared with the reference and with all other wells, an odds ratio above 5, and a frequency above 0.1% in two replicate wells. A clonotype was defined as cross-reactive if the clonotype was significantly expanded both in SARS-CoV-2 spike wells and in at least one common cold coronavirus spike condition. Using the stringdist R package, CDR3 similarity was measured by Levenshtein distance, and unrooted trees were constructed with ape in R 3.6.1. Not all clones reach the TCRdb copy of this immuneACCESS table, which keeps in-frame sequences only. Checked studies attribute under half of the gap to unresolved V genes and leave the rest unexplained. V and J calls and clone size are those listed in that table; D and trimming were worked out from the DNA. For this sample there are 20,000 to 30,000 clones; about 75% appear just once. The ten biggest clones cover roughly 18% of the sample.

V loses 0 bases of germline sequence and J loses 2 bases, and the interval between the two ends is 13 bases. From the cysteine through the phenylalanine, the CDR3 covers 16 amino acids. The only DNA kept is the CDR3, 48 bases in frame from the first base. CDR1 is given as SGHDN and CDR2 as FVKESK, both from the germline V gene. What the study reported, not specific to this receptor: In convalescent patients, the post-vaccine spike-reactive repertoire consisted mainly of new vaccine-induced clones, largely distinct from infection-induced clones. Clones induced by infection and clones induced by vaccination both contracted markedly at late timepoints after vaccination, which fits with T cell responses waning over time. The study was limited by a small number of convalescent patients, and early post-infection timepoints were lacking.

The receptor chain draws on TRBV14 and TRBJ1-1; the D segment cannot be called with confidence. This receptor was identified in a human donor who had a prior SARS-CoV-2 infection. The material was CD4+ T cells from PBMCs cultured with SARS-CoV-2 spike peptides, obtained before COVID-19 vaccination. In light of the paper, this sample's cell subset or site label describes: SARS-CoV-2 spike overlapping peptide pool stimulation. This receptor has the CDR3 CASSQDPGGENTEAFF. The DNA reads TGTGCCAGCAGCCAAGATCCGGGTGGGGAAAACACTGAAGCTTTCTTT. Outside the CDR3, residues come from the reference TRBV14 and TRBJ1-1 proteins, so the full variable domain is: EAGVTQFPSHSVIEKGQTVTLRCDPISGHDNLYWYRRVMGKEIKFLLHFVKESKQDESGMPNNRFLAERTGGTYSTLKVQPAELEDSGVYFCASSQDPGGENTEAFFGQGTRLTVV.